These 4 T cell receptor beta chains were all obtained from the same sample, sequenced in a study of blood T cell repertoires in COVID-19. TCRdb keeps only in-frame clones here, not all; method: immunoSEQ multiplex PCR. Found here are 300,000 to 400,000 clones, under 90% of them singletons; the top ten hold roughly 2.9%. The sequencing input was peripheral blood. These receptors were taken from a woman in her thirties with COVID-19, enrolled during active disease.

This rearrangement joins TRBV19 to TRBJ2-5; D is ambiguous. CDR1 LNHDA and CDR2 SQIVND come from the germline V gene (reference sequence). The CDR3 runs to 13 residues. Between the trimmed V and J ends, which lost 5 bases and 2 bases, there was a span of 9 bases. CDR3 DNA: TGTGCCAGTAGTTCTCTCCTGCAAGAGACCCAGTACTTC. Residues: CASSSLLQETQYF.

The genes are TRBV5-1 and TRBJ2-3, with 11 bases matching TRBD2. CDR3 length: 17 residues. V was clipped by 3 bases and J by 6 bases; unmatched bases: 12. The V gene's germline CDR1 is SGHRS and CDR2 YFSETQ. CDR3 sequence (DNA): TGCGCCAGCAGCTGGAGGGGAACTAGCGGGAGTGGTGATACGCAGTATTTT. Its translation: CASSWRGTSGSGDTQYF.

As DNA, the CDR3 is TGTGCCAGCAGCCGACTACGGGATGAGCAGTTCTTC. Protein product: CASSRLRDEQFF. The rearrangement joins TRBV3-1 (or the pseudogene TRBV3-2) to TRBJ2-1; TRBD2 is a possible D gene (5 bases). The V gene lost 4 bases and the J gene lost 8 bases, with 9 bases spanning the gap. The CDR3 length is 12 residues. Per germline, CDR1 LGHDT and CDR2 YNNKEL (reference sequence).

The rearrangement uses TRBV5-6 and TRBJ2-7; 7 nucleotides match TRBD2. Germline values: CDR1 SGHDT, CDR2 YYEEEE. The junction had 2 bases not matched to a gene; V was cut back by 3 bases and J by 2 bases. This CDR3 region has 13 residues. The CDR3 DNA is TGTGCCAGCAGCTCAAGCGGGGCCTACGAGCAGTACTTC. This sequence encodes CASSSSGAYEQYF.